The T cell receptor beta chain described here comes from a study of control samples from healthy donors and cancer patients. Deletions cut 3 bases from V and 0 bases from J, with 10 bases between. The CDR3 sequence is 15 residues long. The germline gives CDR1 LNHDA, CDR2 SQIVND (reference sequence). Assay: immunoSEQ multiplex PCR; the TCRdb copy retains only in-frame clones and omits some. The sample shows roughly 140,000 clones, around 86% of them seen only once. The V gene is TRBV19, the J gene TRBJ2-3; D tentatively reads TRBD1 or TRBD2 (5 bases each). Material: blood. This receptor was obtained from a man younger than 40 in good health. The CDR3 is CASSIPRESTDTQYF. The CDR3 DNA follows: TGTGCCAGTAGTATCCCCAGGGAGAGCACAGATACGCAGTATTTT. The full variable domain, completed using reference TRBV19 and TRBJ2-3, is DGGITQSPKYLFRKEGQNVTLSCEQNLNHDAMYWYRQDPGQGLRLIYYSQIVNDFQKGDIAEGYSVSREKKESFPLTVTSAQKNPTAFYLCASSIPRESTDTQYFGPGTRLTVL.